These 5 T cell receptor beta chains were all obtained from the same sample, sequenced in a study of regulatory T cells in long-lasting Graves disease (dated by TCRdb to 2020 to 2022). The sample's time point label is to be understood as: newly diagnosed GD, antithyroid drugs for less than 3 months. RNA was extracted from PBMCs in TRIzol for both TCR sequencing and RNA sequencing. Preparation of the library involved multiplex PCR. Data came from an Illumina HiSeq 4000. iRepertoire HTBI primers and Arm-PCR amplification of CDR3 regions were used to construct TCR beta libraries. Using fastp trimming at Q25 and MiXCR clonotype assembly, TCRdb reanalyzed the public sequencing data and kept in-frame beta chains. Merged by CDR3 protein, the rows form single entries marked with the most common genes and DNA. This sample is represented by about 360,000 distinct CDR3 sequences; about 17% of them were singletons. 20% of the sample is taken by the ten largest.

These data also featured in a second study, about T cells in Graves' hyperthyroidism and ophthalmopathy.

This specimen was peripheral blood mononuclear cells (PBMCs), taken at new diagnosis, from a patient treated with antithyroid drugs. All receptors come from a woman under 30 with Graves disease. Donor details come from another sample of the same person, matched by shared clones.

This clonotype showed up many times. The J gene is TRBJ1-6, the V gene TRBV30, with D possibly being TRBD1 (5 bases). V lost 4 bases to trimming and J lost 9 bases, with 16 bases between them. The CDR3 spans 14 residues. The V gene's germline CDR1 is GTSNPN and CDR2 SVGIG (reference sequence). The chain's CDR3 is CAWTKWGGSSPLHF. The CDR3 DNA follows: TGTGCCTGGACGAAGTGGGGGGGAAGTTCACCCCTCCACTTT.

About this clonotype itself: This may stem from a read error, because a much larger clone lies one nucleotide away. The chain couples TRBV28 to TRBJ2-5; D gene ambiguous. V was cut by 11 bases and J by 5 bases, with 18 bases left in between. The germline gives CDR1 MDHEN, CDR2 SYDVKM. This CDR3 has 13 residues. CDR3 bases: TGTGCCTCTTCGCCCTCCCGTCGGGAGACCCAGTACTTC. It specifies CASSPSRRETQYF.

This clonotype has ten or more counts. This chain uses TRBV30 with TRBJ1-2; tentative D call: TRBD1 (5 bases). CDR1 and CDR2 (germline): GTSNPN, SVGIG (reference sequence). The V end was cut by 0 bases, the J end by 4 bases, with 15 bases between. CDR3 size: 15 residues. As DNA, the CDR3 is TGTGCCTGGAGTGTACGTCACCTTGGGACCTATGGCTACACCTTC. Protein: CAWSVRHLGTYGYTF.

This clonotype turned up a few times. The rearrangement joins TRBV6-1 to TRBJ2-5, with 9 bases aligning to TRBD1. CDR3 length equals 17 residues. Germline V gene sequence: CDR1 MNHNS, CDR2 SASEGT. The junction had 7 bases not matched to a gene; V was cut back by 0 bases and J by 2 bases. The chain's CDR3 is CASSEARGQGSQETQYF. CDR3 nucleotide sequence: TGTGCCAGCAGTGAAGCGCGGGGACAGGGATCACAAGAGACCCAGTACTTC.

This clonotype was counted at least ten times. The rearrangement uses TRBV7-2 and TRBJ1-6, with D possibly matching TRBD1 (5 bases). This CDR3 spans 12 amino acids. The V gene's germline CDR1 is SGHTA and CDR2 FQGNSA. Trimming shortened V by 5 bases and J by 13 bases, and 12 bases separated the two germline ends. The CDR3 region is CASSALKGPLHF. The CDR3 DNA sequence: TGTGCCAGCAGCGCCCTTAAGGGGCCCCTCCACTTT.